There are many counts of the clone carrying this TCR beta chain. Its cognate antigen is unknown. This record belongs to a study of spatial heterogeneity in lung cancer. Study-wide background: Follow-up PBMC samples were sequenced when available, at a median of roughly 2 years after resection.

This CDR3 spans 14 amino acids. Germline CDR1 is LNHDA and CDR2 is SQIVND (reference sequence). The ends were cut back, 6 bases at V and 7 bases at J, with 19 bases in the middle. Each TCR cDNA molecule carried a unique molecular identifier. TCRdb used MiXCR to reprocess the 5' RACE reads, holding one entry per CDR3 protein. The sample shows roughly 29,000 distinct CDR3 sequences, more than 4.5% of them seen only once. Study findings and constraints: Ubiquitous, expanded tumor-derived TCRs were more frequently observed in blood at resection than at follow-up.

Time point given: blood at routine non-recurrence follow-up after resection. The input material, whole RNA from tumor, nontumor lung or frozen PBMC, was sequenced unsorted. Sequenced material: PBMCs, taken at follow-up. The rearrangement uses TRBV19 and TRBJ2-7; D perhaps matches TRBD1 (6 bases). The origin of this receptor is a female donor with early-stage non-small cell lung cancer. Here the CDR3 DNA reads TGTGCCAGTAGGAAGGGGGACGCTGGAAGGGAGCAGTACTTC. This translates into CASRKGDAGREQYF.